The TCR beta chain described here comes from a study of blood T cell repertoires in COVID-19. For the study at large: Sites across the United States, Italy and Spain contributed samples from acute and convalescent COVID-19.

Per the original methods: Estimates of nucleated cell counts were drawn from the amplification of reference gene primers. The repertoire was sequenced with immunoSEQ multiplex PCR; TCRdb's copy has only in-frame clones and lacks some. V and J calls and clone size are given by that table; D and trimming were obtained from the DNA. The data show more than 150,000 clones, roughly nine tenths seen once. The CDR3 sequence is 17 residues long. V trimming: 4 bases; J trimming: 6 bases; junction bases outside the gene matches: 11. Germline CDR1 reads WSHSY; CDR2 reads SAAADI. The chain employs TRBV10-2 and TRBJ2-1; 11 bases map to TRBD2. This TCR came from a woman between 65 and 79 years old with acute or convalescent COVID-19. The source material was peripheral blood. The CDR3 coding sequence is TGCGCCAGCAGTGTGGCCAACCTAGCGGGGGGAAGCAATGAGCAGTTCTTC. It codes for CASSVANLAGGSNEQFF.